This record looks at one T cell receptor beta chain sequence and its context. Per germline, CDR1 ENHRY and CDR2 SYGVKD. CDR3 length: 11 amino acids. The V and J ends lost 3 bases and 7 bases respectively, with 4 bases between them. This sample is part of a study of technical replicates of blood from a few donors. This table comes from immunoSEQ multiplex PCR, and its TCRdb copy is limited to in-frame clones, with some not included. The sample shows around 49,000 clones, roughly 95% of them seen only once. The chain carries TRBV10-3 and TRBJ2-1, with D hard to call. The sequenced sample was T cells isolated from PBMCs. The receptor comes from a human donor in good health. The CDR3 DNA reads TGTGCCATCAGTGACCTAAATGAGCAGTTCTTC. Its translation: CAISDLNEQFF.